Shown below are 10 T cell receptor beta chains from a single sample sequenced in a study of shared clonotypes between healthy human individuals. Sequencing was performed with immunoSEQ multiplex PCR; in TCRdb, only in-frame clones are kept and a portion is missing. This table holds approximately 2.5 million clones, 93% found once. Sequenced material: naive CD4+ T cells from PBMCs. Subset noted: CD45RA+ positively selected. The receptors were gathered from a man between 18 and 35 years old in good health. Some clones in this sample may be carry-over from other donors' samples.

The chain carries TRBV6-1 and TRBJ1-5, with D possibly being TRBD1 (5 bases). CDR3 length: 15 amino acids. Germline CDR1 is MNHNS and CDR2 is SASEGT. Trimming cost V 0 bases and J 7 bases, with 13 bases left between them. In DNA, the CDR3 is TGTGCCAGCAGTGAAGCCATCAGGGTGGCACAGCCCCAGCATTTT. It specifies CASSEAIRVAQPQHF.

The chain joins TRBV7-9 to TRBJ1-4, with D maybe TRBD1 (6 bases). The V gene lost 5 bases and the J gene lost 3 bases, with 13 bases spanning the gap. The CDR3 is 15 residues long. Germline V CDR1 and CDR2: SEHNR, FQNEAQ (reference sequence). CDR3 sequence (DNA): TGTGCCAGCAGCCTTGGACAGCAAGCTAATGAAAAACTGTTTTTT. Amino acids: CASSLGQQANEKLFF.

The CDR3 DNA reads TGTGCCAGCAGCTTTCAGGCGAACACTGAAGCTTTCTTT. Translating gives CASSFQANTEAFF. The rearrangement links TRBV11-2 to TRBJ1-1; no clear D. CDR3 length: 13 amino acids. V was clipped by 3 bases and J by 1 base, with 6 bases between them. Germline values: CDR1 SGHAT, CDR2 FQNNGV.

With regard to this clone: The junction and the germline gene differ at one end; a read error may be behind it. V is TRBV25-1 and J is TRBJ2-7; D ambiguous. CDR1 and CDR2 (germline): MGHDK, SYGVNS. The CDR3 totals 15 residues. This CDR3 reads CASRELVRRRDERYF. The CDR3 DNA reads TGTGCCAGCAGGGAGCTAGTTAGGCGACGCGACGAGCGGTACTTC.

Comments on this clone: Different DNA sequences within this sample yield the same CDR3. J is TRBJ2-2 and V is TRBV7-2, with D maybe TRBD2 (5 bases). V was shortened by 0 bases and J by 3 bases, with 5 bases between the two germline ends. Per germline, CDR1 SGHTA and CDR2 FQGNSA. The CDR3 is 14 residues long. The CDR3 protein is CASSLARDTGELFF. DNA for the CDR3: TGTGCCAGCAGCTTAGCGCGGGACACCGGGGAGCTGTTTTTT.

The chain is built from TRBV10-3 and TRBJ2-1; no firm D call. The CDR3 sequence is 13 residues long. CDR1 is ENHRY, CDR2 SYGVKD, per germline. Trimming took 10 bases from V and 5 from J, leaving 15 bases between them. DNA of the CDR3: TGTGCCACCACCCCGCAACCCAACAATGAGCAGTTCTTC. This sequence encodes CATTPQPNNEQFF.

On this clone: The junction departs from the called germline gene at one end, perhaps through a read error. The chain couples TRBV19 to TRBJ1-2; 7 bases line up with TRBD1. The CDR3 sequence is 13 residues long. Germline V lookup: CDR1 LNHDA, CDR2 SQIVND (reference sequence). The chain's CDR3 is CASTRGTAYGYTF. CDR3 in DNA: TGTGCTAGTACACGTGGGACAGCCTATGGCTACACCTTC. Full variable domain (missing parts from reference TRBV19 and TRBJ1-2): DGGITQSPKYLFRKEGQNVTLSCEQNLNHDAMYWYRQDPGQGLRLIYYSQIVNDFQKGDIAEGYSVSREKKESFPLTVTSAQKNPTAFYLCASTRGTAYGYTFGSGTRLTVV.

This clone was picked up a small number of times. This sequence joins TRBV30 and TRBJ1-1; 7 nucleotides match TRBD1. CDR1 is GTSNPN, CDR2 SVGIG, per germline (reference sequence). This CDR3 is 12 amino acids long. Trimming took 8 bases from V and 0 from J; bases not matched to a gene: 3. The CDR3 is CAGTEMNTEAFF. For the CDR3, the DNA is TGTGCCGGGACAGAAATGAACACTGAAGCTTTCTTT.

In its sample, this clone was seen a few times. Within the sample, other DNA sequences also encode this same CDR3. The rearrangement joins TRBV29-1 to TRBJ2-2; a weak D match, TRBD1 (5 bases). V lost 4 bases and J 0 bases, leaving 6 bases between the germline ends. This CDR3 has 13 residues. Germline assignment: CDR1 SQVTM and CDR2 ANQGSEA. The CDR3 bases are TGCAGCGTTGGACAGACGAACACCGGGGAGCTGTTTTTT. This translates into CSVGQTNTGELFF.

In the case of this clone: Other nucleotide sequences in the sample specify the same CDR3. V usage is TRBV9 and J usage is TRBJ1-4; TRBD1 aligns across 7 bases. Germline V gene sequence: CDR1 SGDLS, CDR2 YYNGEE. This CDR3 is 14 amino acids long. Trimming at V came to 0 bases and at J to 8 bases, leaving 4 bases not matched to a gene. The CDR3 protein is CASSVDRGGEKLFF. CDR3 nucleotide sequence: TGTGCCAGCAGCGTAGACAGGGGTGGCGAAAAACTGTTTTTT.